The clone carrying this TCR beta chain has a count of ten or more. Its cognate antigen is unknown. A single record per CDR3 protein comes from TCRdb applying MiXCR to the 5' RACE reads. The profile shows 20,000 to 30,000 distinct CDR3 sequences, approximately 10% of them singletons. The time point: sample taken at primary tumor resection. The donors comprised some 72 untreated early-stage non-small cell lung cancer patients. Whole RNA, which was extracted from tumor, nontumor lung tissue or frozen PBMC, was sequenced without any cell sorting. The source of the sample is a study of spatial heterogeneity in lung cancer. Study-wide background: There was a strong correlation between the counts of TCR transcripts measured in tumor regions and a T cell transcriptional module score that was calculated from matched bulk RNA-seq. Points from the study as a whole: Expanded TCR counts, ubiquitous and regional, correlated respectively with ubiquitous and regional nonsynonymous mutation counts. Intratumoral expanded alpha and beta TCR counts were found to track tumor mutation counts.

Germline values: CDR1 MDHEN, CDR2 SYDVKM. V lost 6 bases and J 3 bases, leaving 8 bases between the germline ends. CDR3 length: 13 residues. This TCR came from a male donor with early-stage non-small cell lung cancer. Here the sequenced sample was lung tumor tissue, taken at surgery. The chain uses TRBV28 and TRBJ2-2; no reliable D call. CDR3 in DNA: TGTGCCAGCAGCCTTCCTTACACCGGGGAGCTGTTTTTT. Translated, it gives CASSLPYTGELFF.